This T cell receptor beta chain stems from a study of OX40 agonist ivuxolimab in advanced cancers. Study as a whole: The study reported partial responses in three patients: one hepatocellular carcinoma, two cutaneous melanoma.

The V end lost 0 bases, the J end lost 1 base, and 16 bases lay between the germline ends. The CDR3 length is 17 residues. Per the germline V gene, CDR1 is KGHSH and CDR2 is LQKENI. The repertoire was sequenced with immunoSEQ multiplex PCR; TCRdb's copy has only in-frame clones and lacks some. The sample contains approximately 160,000 clones, roughly 92% of which appear only once. The clonotype originates from an adult with an advanced solid tumor such as melanoma, head and neck, liver or kidney cancer. The rearrangement uses TRBV18 and TRBJ2-7, with D perhaps TRBD1 (6 bases). The sequences come from CD4+ or CD8+ T cells sorted from blood, collected in a trial of the OX40 agonist ivuxolimab. The CDR3 nucleotides read TGTGCCAGCTCACCACCCACTCCGGGACACCCGTCCTACGAGCAGTACTTC. Encoded protein: CASSPPTPGHPSYEQYF.